This TCR beta chain stems from a study of cytomegalovirus exposure and HLA in healthy donors. Study at large: Some 85 million unique TCRs, all from HLA-typed donors, were included in an early release of the data.

This cohort consisted of healthy bone marrow donors. This CDR3 has 18 residues. Trimming shortened V by 5 bases and J by 2 bases, and 23 bases separated the two germline ends. Germline CDR1 and CDR2: LGHNT and FRNRAP. Broader study findings: V- and J-gene trimming of TCR beta was linked (in a later analysis) to a missense DCLRE1C variant.

As to this clone: The antigen is unknown.

PCR employed 60 Vbeta and 13 Jbeta primers. Profiled with immunoSEQ multiplex PCR; TCRdb holds only in-frame clones, not every one. The sample records about 190,000 clones, 75% to 90% being singletons. This receptor was identified in a woman aged 18-29 years in good health and CMV-seronegative. Input material: PBMCs. The gene calls are TRBV12-5 and TRBJ2-3, with D perhaps TRBD2 (6 bases). The CDR3 here is CASGVDTWDSMLTDTQYF. The CDR3 DNA is TGTGCTAGTGGTGTAGACACCTGGGACTCGATGCTCACAGATACGCAGTATTTT.